The rows below give T cell receptor beta chains drawn from one sample of a study of blood T cell repertoires in COVID-19. Produced via immunoSEQ multiplex PCR; TCRdb's table is partial and in-frame only. The sample shows 130,000 or so clones, over 65% of them seen only once. Sequences were obtained from peripheral blood. The receptors shown here come from a woman in her sixties or seventies with acute or convalescent COVID-19. Both conserved end residues are part of each CDR3. A D gene is named only where the DNA matches it firmly. Clone sizes are given selectively: once, few, many, or a class where the clone is expanded.

d_call	v_call	cdr3_length	clone_size	j_call	cdr3_aa	cdr3_nt
-	TRBV18	13	-	TRBJ1-2	CASSPGQPYGYTF	TGTGCCAGCTCACCTGGGCAGCCCTATGGCTACACCTTC
TRBD1	TRBV7-6	15	-	TRBJ1-1	CATSPGQTKNTEAFF	TGTGCCACCTCCCCGGGACAGACTAAGAACACTGAAGCTTTCTTT
-	TRBV2	15	few	TRBJ2-3	CASSVARPSTDTQYF	TGTGCCAGCAGCGTAGCTCGCCCTAGCACAGATACGCAGTATTTT
TRBD2	TRBV10-2	15	-	TRBJ2-5	CASTAEGTRVETQYF	TGCGCCAGCACTGCAGAGGGGACTAGAGTCGAGACCCAGTACTTC
TRBD2	TRBV5-1	16	-	TRBJ2-1	CASSTNLAGGYNEQFF	TGCGCCAGCAGCACGAATCTAGCGGGGGGCTACAATGAGCAGTTCTTC
-	TRBV5-1	11	-	TRBJ1-1	CASKGDTEAFF	TGCGCCAGCAAGGGGGACACTGAAGCTTTCTTT
TRBD1	TRBV7-8	12	few	TRBJ2-7	CASSSRDRGQDF	TGTGCCAGCAGCTCGAGGGACAGGGGCCAGGACTTC
TRBD2	TRBV7-6	15	-	TRBJ2-3	CASSAPSGGAKIQYF	TGTGCCAGCAGCGCTCCTAGCGGGGGGGCCAAGATTCAGTATTTT
-	TRBV4-3	14	-	TRBJ1-2	CASSQRRGAYGYTF	TGCGCCAGCAGCCAAAGGCGGGGGGCATATGGCTACACCTTC
TRBD1	TRBV19	15	-	TRBJ2-1	CASSKDRAGYNEQFF	TGTGCCAGTAGTAAAGACAGGGCAGGTTACAATGAGCAGTTCTTC
-	TRBV7-9	11	-	TRBJ2-1	CASSSYFEQFF	TGTGCCAGCAGCTCCTACTTTGAGCAGTTCTTC
TRBD1	TRBV2	14	few	TRBJ2-5	CASGGRTGWETQYF	TGTGCCAGCGGGGGACGGACAGGGTGGGAGACCCAGTACTTC
-	TRBV9	15	-	TRBJ1-1	CASSVDSQGYTEAFF	TGTGCCAGCAGCGTAGACTCGCAGGGGTACACTGAAGCTTTCTTT
-	TRBV5-1	13	-	TRBJ1-4	CASSFLGGEKLFF	TGCGCCAGCAGCTTTCTGGGAGGTGAAAAACTGTTTTTT
TRBD1	TRBV19	16	-	TRBJ1-1	CASIPGAGGGNTEAFF	TGTGCCAGTATCCCCGGAGCAGGGGGCGGGAACACTGAAGCTTTCTTT
-	TRBV7-8	15	-	TRBJ1-5	CASSSGPPRNQPQHF	TGTGCCAGCAGCTCAGGGCCACCAAGGAATCAGCCCCAGCATTTT
-	TRBV10-2	12	-	TRBJ1-3	CASSPQADTIYF	TGCGCCAGCAGTCCACAGGCGGATACCATATATTTT